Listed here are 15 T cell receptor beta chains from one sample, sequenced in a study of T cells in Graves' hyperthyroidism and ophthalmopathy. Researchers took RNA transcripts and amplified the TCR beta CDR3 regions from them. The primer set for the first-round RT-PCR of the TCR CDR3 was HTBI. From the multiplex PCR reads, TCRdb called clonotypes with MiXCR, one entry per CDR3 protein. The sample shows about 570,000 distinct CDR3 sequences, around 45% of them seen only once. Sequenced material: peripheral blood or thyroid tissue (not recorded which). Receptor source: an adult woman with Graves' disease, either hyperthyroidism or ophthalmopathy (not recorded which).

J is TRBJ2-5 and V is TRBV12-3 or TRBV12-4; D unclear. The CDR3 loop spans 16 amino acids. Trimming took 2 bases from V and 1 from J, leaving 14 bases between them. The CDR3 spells CASSLRAAWGQETQYF. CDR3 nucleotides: TGTGCCAGCAGTTTAAGGGCAGCCTGGGGCCAAGAGACCCAGTACTTC.

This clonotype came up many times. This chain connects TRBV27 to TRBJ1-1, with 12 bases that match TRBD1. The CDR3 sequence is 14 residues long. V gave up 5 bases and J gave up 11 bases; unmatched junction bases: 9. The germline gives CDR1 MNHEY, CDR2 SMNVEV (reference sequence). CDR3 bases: TGTGCCAGCAGTCCCCGGGACAGGGGGCGAAATGCTTTCTTT. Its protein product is CASSPRDRGRNAFF.

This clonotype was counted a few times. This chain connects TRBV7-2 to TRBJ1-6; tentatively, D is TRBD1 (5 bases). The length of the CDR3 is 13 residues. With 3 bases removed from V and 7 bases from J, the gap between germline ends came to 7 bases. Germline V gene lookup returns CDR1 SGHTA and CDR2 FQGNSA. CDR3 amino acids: CASSFGANSPLHF. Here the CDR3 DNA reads TGTGCCAGCAGCTTCGGGGCCAATTCACCCCTCCACTTT.

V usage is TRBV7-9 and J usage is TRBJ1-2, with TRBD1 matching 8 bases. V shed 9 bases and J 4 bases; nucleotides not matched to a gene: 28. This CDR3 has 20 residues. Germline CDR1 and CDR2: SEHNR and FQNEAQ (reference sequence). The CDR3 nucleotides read TGTGCCAGTGATCCCGAAGGGACCAACACCGGGGGACAGGCCGTCTATGGCTACACCTTC. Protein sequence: CASDPEGTNTGGQAVYGYTF.

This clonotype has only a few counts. The CDR3 nucleotides are TGCAGTGTGTTATCCCCGGGTCGGGAAAAACTGTTTTTT. Its protein is CSVLSPGREKLFF. The chain employs TRBV20-1 and TRBJ1-4; D not resolved. This CDR3 contains 13 residues. The germline V gene encodes CDR1 DFQATT and CDR2 SNEGSKA (reference sequence). Between the trimmed V and J ends, which lost 7 bases and 8 bases, there was a span of 17 bases.

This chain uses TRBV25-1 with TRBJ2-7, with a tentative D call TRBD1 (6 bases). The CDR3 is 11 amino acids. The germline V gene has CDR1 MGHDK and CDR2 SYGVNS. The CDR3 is CERKGAYEQYF. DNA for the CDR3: TGTGAAAGAAAGGGGGCCTACGAGCAGTACTTC.

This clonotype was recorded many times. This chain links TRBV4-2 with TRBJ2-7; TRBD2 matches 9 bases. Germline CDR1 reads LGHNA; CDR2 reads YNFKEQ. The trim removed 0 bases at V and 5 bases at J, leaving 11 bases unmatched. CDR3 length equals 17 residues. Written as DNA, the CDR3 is TGTGCCAGCAGCCAAGATGACTTTAGCGGGAGACGCGACGAGCAGTACTTC. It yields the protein CASSQDDFSGRRDEQYF.

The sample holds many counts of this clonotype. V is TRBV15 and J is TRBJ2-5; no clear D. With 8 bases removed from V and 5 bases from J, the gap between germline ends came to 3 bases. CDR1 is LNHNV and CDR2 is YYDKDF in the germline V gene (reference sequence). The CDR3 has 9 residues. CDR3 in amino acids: CATRETQYF. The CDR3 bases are TGTGCCACCCGCGAGACCCAGTACTTC.

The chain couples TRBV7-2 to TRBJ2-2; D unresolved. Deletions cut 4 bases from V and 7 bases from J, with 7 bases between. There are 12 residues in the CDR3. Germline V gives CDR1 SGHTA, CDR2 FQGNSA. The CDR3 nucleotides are TGTGCCAGCAGCTCACCATACGGGGAGCTGTTTTTT. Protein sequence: CASSSPYGELFF.

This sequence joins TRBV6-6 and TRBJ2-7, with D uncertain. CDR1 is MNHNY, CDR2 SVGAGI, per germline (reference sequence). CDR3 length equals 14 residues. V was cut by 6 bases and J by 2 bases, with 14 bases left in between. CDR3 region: CASSLPSTTYEQYF. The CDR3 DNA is TGTGCCAGCAGCTTACCCTCTACCACCTACGAGCAGTACTTC.

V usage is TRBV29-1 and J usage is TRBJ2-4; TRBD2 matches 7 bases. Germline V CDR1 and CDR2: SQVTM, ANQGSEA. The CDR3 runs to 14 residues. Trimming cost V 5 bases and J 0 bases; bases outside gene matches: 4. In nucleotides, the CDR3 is TGCAGCGTTCCGGGGGGTCTAGCCAAAAACATTCAGTACTTC. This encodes CSVPGGLAKNIQYF.

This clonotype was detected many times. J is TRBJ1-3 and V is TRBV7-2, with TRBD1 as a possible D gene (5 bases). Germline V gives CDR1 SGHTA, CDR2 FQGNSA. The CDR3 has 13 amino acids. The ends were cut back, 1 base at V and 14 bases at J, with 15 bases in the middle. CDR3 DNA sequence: TGTGCCAGCAGCTTAGGAGGGGCTTCCCGCCTATATTTT. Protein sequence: CASSLGGASRLYF.

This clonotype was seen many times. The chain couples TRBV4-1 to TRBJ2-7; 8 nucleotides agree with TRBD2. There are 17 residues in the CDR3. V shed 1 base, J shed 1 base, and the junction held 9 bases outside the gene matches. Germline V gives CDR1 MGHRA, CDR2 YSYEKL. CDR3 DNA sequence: TGCGCCAGCAGCCAAGCCCCTTCGGCGGGGGGTTCCTACGAGCAGTACTTC. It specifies CASSQAPSAGGSYEQYF.

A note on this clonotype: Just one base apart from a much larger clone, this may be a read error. As DNA, the CDR3 is TGTTCCAGCAGTTACGCAGGGATGAATAATTCACCCCTCCACTTT. Translation gives CSSSYAGMNNSPLHF. The J gene is TRBJ1-6, the V gene TRBV10-3; D may be TRBD1 (5 bases). Germline assignment: CDR1 ENHRY and CDR2 SYGVKD. This CDR3 has 15 amino acids.

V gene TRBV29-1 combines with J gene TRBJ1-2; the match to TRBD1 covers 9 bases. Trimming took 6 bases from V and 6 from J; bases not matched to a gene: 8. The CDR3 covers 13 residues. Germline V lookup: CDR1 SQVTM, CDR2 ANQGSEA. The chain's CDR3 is CSVDPGQGHGYTF. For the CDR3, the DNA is TGCAGCGTAGACCCGGGACAGGGTCATGGCTACACCTTC.